This T cell receptor (beta chain) is drawn from a study of CD8 T cells in ankylosing spondylitis. Study-wide findings and caveats: One TCR beta motif, made up of 7 or 8 highly homologous variants, appeared characteristic of ankylosing spondylitis blood.

Notes on this clonotype: The antigen is undetermined.

TCRdb processed the 5' RACE reads anew with MiXCR; each CDR3 protein has one entry. The table lists around 130,000 distinct CDR3 sequences, roughly 18% of them singletons. The CDR3 covers 15 residues. Trimming took 6 bases from V and 0 from J, leaving 12 bases between them. CDR1 and CDR2 (germline): MNHEY, SMNVEV (reference sequence). This rearrangement joins TRBV27 to TRBJ1-3; TRBD1 might be the D (6 bases). This TCR derives from a male donor with ankylosing spondylitis. Sequenced input: blood, either unsorted or a sorted T cell fraction (not recorded which). The CDR3 DNA reads as TGTGCCAGCAGCCAAGACAGGAACTCTGGAAACACCATATATTTT. This encodes CASSQDRNSGNTIYF.